The clone carrying this T cell receptor (beta chain) was counted a single time. Using immunoSEQ multiplex PCR, the repertoire was profiled, and TCRdb retains in-frame clones only, with some absent. The sample comprises about 36,000 clones, about 92% of which are singletons, and roughly 1.2% rests with the top ten. This CDR3 region has 16 residues. Germline V lookup: CDR1 SGHAT, CDR2 FQNNGV. V lost 3 bases to trimming and J lost 2 bases, with 14 bases between them. This sample was taken from a study of T cell changes during pregnancy in multiple sclerosis. The clonotype originates from a female donor with multiple sclerosis, enrolled in a pregnancy study. The J gene is TRBJ1-3, the V gene TRBV11-2; D call uncertain. The sample comprised PBMCs (not recorded whether the cells were cultured). CDR3 sequence: CASSFHPALPGNTIYF. The CDR3 nucleotides read TGTGCCAGCAGCTTTCATCCAGCGCTACCTGGAAACACCATATATTTT. The whole variable domain, remainder taken from reference TRBV11-2 and TRBJ1-3, is EAGVAQSPRYKIIEKRQSVAFWCNPISGHATLYWYQQILGQGPKLLIQFQNNGVVDDSQLPKDRFSAERLKGVDSTLKIQPAKLEDSAVYLCASSFHPALPGNTIYFGEGSWLTVV.